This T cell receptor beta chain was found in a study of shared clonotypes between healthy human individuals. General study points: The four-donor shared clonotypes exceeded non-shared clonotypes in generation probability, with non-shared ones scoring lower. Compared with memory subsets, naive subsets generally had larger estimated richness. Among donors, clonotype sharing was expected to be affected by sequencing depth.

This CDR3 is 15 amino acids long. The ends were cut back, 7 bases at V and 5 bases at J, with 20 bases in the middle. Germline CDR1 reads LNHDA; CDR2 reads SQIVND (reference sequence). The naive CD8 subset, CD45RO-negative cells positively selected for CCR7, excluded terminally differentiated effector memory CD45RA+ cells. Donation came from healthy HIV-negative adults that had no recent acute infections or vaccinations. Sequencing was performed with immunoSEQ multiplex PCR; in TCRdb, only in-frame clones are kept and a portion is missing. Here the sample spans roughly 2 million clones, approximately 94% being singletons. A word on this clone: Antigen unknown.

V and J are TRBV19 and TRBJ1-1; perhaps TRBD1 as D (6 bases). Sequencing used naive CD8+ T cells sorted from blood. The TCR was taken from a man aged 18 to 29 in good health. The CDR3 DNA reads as TGTGCCAGTACCTTAGGGGGGCTCGGCGCGACTGAAGCTTTCTTT. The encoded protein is CASTLGGLGATEAFF.